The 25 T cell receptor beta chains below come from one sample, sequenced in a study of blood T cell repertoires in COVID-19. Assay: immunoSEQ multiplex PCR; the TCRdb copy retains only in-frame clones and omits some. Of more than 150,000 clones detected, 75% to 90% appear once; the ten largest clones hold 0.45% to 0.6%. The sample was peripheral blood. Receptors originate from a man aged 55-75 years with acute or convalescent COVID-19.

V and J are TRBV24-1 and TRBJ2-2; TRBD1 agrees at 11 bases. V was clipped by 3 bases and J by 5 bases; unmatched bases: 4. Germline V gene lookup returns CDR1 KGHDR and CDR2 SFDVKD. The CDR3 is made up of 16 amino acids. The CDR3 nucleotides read TGTGCCACCAGTGATCCCGGGACAGGGGGAACCGGGGAGCTGTTTTTT. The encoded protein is CATSDPGTGGTGELFF.

The CDR3 nucleotides are TGTGCCAGCAGCGCAGGTAGCGGGGGTGCTACCTACGAGCAGTACTTC. It encodes CASSAGSGGATYEQYF. The chain recombines TRBV5-4 with TRBJ2-7; 9 nucleotides align to TRBD2. The CDR3 runs 16 residues. Germline V gene lookup returns CDR1 SGHNT and CDR2 YYREEE (reference sequence). The trim removed 4 bases at V and 2 bases at J, leaving 10 bases unmatched.

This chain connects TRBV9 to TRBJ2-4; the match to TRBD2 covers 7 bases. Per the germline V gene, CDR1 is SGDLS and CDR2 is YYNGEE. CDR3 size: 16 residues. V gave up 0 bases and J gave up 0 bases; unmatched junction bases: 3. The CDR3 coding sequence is TGTGCCAGCAGCGTAGGGACTAGTCAAGCCAAAAACATTCAGTACTTC. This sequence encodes CASSVGTSQAKNIQYF. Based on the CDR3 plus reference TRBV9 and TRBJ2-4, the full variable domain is DSGVTQTPKHLITATGQRVTLRCSPRSGDLSVYWYQQSLDQGLQFLIQYYNGEERAKGNILERFSAQQFPDLHSELNLSSLELGDSALYFCASSVGTSQAKNIQYFGAGTRLSVL.

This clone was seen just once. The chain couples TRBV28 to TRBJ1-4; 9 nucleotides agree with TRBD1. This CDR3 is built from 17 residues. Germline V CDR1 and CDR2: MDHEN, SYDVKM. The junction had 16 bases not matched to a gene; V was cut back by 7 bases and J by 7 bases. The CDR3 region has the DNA TGTGCCAGCAAAAATAGCCCGGGGACAGGGCAGAGTGAAAAACTGTTTTTT. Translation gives CASKNSPGTGQSEKLFF.

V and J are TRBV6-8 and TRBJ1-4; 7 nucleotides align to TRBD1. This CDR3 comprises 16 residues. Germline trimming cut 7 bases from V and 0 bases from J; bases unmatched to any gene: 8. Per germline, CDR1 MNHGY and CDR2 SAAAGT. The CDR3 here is CASTGGTVPTNEKLFF. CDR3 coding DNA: TGTGCCAGCACCGGCGGGACAGTACCAACTAATGAAAAACTGTTTTTT.

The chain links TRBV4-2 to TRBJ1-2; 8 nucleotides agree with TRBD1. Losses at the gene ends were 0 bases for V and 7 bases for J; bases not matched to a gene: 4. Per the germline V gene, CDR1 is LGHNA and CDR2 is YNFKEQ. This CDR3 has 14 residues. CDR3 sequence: CASSQDQGAGGYTF. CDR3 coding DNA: TGTGCCAGCAGCCAAGATCAGGGGGCGGGTGGCTACACCTTC.

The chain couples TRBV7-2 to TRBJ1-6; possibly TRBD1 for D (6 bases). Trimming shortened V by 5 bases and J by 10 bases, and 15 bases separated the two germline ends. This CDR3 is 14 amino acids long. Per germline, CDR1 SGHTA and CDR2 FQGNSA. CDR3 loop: CASSLSTGSSPLHF. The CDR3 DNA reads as TGTGCCAGCAGCCTATCAACAGGGTCCTCACCCCTCCACTTT.

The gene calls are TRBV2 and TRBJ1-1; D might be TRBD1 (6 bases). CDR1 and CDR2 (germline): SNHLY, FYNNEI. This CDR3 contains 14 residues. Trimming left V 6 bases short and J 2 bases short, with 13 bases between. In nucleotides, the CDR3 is TGTGCCAGCAGCCCCAGGGGCCACAACACTGAAGCTTTCTTT. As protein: CASSPRGHNTEAFF.

CDR3 in amino acids: CASSLTGTGYTF. CDR3 in DNA: TGTGCCAGCAGTTTGACAGGGACTGGCTACACCTTC. The genes are TRBV12-3 or TRBV12-4 and TRBJ1-2; 7 nucleotides match TRBD1. V lost 3 bases to trimming and J lost 7 bases; unmatched junction nucleotides: 2. CDR3 size: 12 residues.

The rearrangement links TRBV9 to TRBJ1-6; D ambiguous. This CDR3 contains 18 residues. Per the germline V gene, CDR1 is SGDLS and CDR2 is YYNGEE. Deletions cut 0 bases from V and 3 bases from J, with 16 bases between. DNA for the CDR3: TGTGCCAGCAGCGTAGGTCATCAGCGAGGCTTCTATAATTCACCCCTCCACTTT. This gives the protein CASSVGHQRGFYNSPLHF.

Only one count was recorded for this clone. This CDR3 is CASIPTGTGGNQPQHF. The CDR3 coding sequence is TGTGCCAGTATTCCCACAGGCACAGGGGGTAATCAGCCCCAGCATTTT. The J gene is TRBJ1-5, the V gene TRBV19, with 8 bases matching TRBD1. Germline CDR1 LNHDA, CDR2 SQIVND (reference sequence). This CDR3 contains 16 residues. Trimming took 7 bases from V and 4 from J; bases not matched to a gene: 12.

The CDR3 loop is CASSIGQRNSPLHF. Written as DNA, the CDR3 is TGTGCCAGTAGTATCGGTCAAAGAAATTCACCCCTCCACTTT. This rearrangement joins TRBV19 to TRBJ1-6, with D uncertain. Germline V CDR1 and CDR2: LNHDA, SQIVND (reference sequence). This CDR3 is built from 14 residues. V lost 3 bases and J lost 7, with 10 bases in between.

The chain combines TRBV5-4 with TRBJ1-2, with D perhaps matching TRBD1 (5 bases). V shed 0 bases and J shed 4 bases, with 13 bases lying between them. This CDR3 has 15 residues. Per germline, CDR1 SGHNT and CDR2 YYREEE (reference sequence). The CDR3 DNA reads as TGTGCCAGCAGCTTGGCCGTCGGGGGGGTCTATGGCTACACCTTC. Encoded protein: CASSLAVGGVYGYTF.

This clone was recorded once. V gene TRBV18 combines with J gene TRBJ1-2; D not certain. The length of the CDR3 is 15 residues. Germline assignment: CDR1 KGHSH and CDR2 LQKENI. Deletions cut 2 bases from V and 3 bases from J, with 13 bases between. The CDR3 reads CASSPTSRADYGYTF. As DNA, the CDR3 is TGTGCCAGCTCACCAACCTCTAGAGCGGACTATGGCTACACCTTC.

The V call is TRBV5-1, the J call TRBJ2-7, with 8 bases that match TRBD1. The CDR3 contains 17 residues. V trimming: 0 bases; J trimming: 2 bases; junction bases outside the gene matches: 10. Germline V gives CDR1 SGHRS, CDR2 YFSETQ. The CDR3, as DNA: TGCGCCAGCAGCTTGGCTAGTAGTCTGACAGGGGCCTACGAGCAGTACTTC. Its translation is CASSLASSLTGAYEQYF.

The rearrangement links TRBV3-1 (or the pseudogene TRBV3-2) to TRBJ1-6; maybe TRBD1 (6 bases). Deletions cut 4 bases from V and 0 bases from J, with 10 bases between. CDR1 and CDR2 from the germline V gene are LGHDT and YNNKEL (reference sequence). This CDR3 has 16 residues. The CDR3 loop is CASSRTVNSYNSPLHF. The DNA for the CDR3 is TGTGCCAGCAGCCGGACAGTCAACTCCTATAATTCACCCCTCCACTTT.

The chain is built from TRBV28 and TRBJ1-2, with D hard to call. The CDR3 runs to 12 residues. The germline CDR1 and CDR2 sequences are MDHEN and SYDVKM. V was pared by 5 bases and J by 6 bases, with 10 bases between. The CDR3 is CASSRRADGYTF. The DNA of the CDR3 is TGTGCCAGCAGTAGGAGGGCCGATGGCTACACCTTC.

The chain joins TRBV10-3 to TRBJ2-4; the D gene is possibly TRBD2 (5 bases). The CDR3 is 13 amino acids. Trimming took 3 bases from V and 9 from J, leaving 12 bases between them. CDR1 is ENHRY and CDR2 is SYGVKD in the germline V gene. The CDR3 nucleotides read TGTGCCATCAGTGACATCTTTGAGGGCATTCAGTACTTC. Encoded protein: CAISDIFEGIQYF.

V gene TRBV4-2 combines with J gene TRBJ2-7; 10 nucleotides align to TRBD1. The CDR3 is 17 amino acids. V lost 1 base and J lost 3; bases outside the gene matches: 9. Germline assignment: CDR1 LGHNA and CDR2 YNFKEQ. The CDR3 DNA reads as TGTGCCAGCAGCCAAGCGATTGGGACAGGGGCCATCTACGAGCAGTACTTC. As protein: CASSQAIGTGAIYEQYF.

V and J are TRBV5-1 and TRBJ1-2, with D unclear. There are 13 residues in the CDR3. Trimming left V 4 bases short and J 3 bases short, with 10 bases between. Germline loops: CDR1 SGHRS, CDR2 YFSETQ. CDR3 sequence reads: CASSPDSDYGYTF. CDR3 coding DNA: TGCGCCAGCAGCCCGGACTCCGACTATGGCTACACCTTC.

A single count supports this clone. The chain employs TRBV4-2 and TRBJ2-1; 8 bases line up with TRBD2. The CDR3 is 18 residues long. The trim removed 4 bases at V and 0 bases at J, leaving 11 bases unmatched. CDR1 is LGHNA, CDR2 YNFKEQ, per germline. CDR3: CASSPGEIAGTSYNEQFF. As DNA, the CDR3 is TGTGCCAGCAGCCCTGGTGAAATAGCGGGGACCTCCTACAATGAGCAGTTCTTC.

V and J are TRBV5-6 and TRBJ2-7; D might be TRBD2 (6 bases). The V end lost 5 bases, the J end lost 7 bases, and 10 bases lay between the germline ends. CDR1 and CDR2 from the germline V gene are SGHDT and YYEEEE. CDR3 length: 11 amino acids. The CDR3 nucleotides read TGTGCCAGCAGTGTGAGCGGGGAGCAGTACTTC. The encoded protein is CASSVSGEQYF.

This CDR3 is CATSDSGTSGRETQYF. The CDR3 region has the DNA TGTGCCACCAGTGATTCTGGGACTAGCGGGAGAGAGACCCAGTACTTC. J is TRBJ2-5 and V is TRBV24-1; 14 nucleotides agree with TRBD2. The trim removed 2 bases at V and 4 bases at J, leaving 2 bases unmatched. This CDR3 comprises 16 residues. Germline CDR1 is KGHDR and CDR2 is SFDVKD.

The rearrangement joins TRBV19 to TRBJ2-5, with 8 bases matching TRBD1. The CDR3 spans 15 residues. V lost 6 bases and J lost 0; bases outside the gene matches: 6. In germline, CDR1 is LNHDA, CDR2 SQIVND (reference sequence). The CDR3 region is CASRLTGVNQETQYF. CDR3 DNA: TGTGCCAGTAGGCTGACAGGGGTGAACCAAGAGACCCAGTACTTC.

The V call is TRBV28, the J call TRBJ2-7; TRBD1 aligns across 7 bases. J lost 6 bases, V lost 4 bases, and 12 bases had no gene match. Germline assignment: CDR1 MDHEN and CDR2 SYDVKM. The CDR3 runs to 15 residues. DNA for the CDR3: TGTGCCAGCAGTTCCCGACAGGGTTCTTTCGTCGAGCAGTACTTC. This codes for CASSSRQGSFVEQYF.